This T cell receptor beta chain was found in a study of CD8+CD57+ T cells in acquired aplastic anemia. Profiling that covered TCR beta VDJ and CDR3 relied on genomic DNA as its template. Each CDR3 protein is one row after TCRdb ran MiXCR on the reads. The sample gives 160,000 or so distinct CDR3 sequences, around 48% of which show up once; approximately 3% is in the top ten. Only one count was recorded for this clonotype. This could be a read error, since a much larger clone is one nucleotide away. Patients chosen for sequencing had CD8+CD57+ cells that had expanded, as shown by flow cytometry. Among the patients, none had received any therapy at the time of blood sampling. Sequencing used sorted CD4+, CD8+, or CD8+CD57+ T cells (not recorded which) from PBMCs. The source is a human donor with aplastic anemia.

Written as DNA, the CDR3 is TGTGCCAGCAGCCGAGTTTCTATAGGGACAGGGAATTACAATGAGCAGTACTTC. Protein product: CASSRVSIGTGNYNEQYF. The rearrangement uses TRBV11-2 and TRBJ2-7; TRBD1 matches at 9 bases. The CDR3 totals 18 residues. The junction had 21 bases not matched to a gene; V was cut back by 5 bases and J by 7 bases. The germline CDR1 and CDR2 sequences are SGHAT and FQNNGV.